These 20 T cell receptor beta chains were sequenced from one sample in a study of T cell changes during pregnancy in multiple sclerosis. Assay used: immunoSEQ multiplex PCR; TCRdb lists only in-frame clones, some missing. The table lists tens of thousands of clones, about 93% of them singletons. The specimen comprised CD4+ T cells from peripheral blood mononuclear cells, sampled after pregnancy. The receptor set was obtained from a female donor with multiple sclerosis, enrolled in a pregnancy study.

The CDR3 DNA reads as TGTGCCAGCAGCTTGGTGGTAGCGGGAGGAGATACGCAGTATTTT. It codes for CASSLVVAGGDTQYF. This chain links TRBV5-4 with TRBJ2-3; TRBD2 matches at 10 bases. Germline V gives CDR1 SGHNT, CDR2 YYREEE (reference sequence). V shed 0 bases and J 5 bases; nucleotides not matched to a gene: 3. CDR3 length: 15 amino acids.

The CDR3 loop is CAWSVTRLAGRAYEQYF. CDR3 coding DNA: TGTGCCTGGAGTGTAACCCGACTAGCGGGAAGGGCCTACGAGCAGTACTTC. The V gene is TRBV30, the J gene TRBJ2-7, with 11 bases aligning to TRBD2. This CDR3 comprises 17 residues. Germline V gene sequence: CDR1 GTSNPN, CDR2 SVGIG (reference sequence). Trimming took 0 bases from V and 2 from J; bases not matched to a gene: 9.

This clone came up once. The genes are TRBV10-3 and TRBJ2-2; 9 nucleotides agree with TRBD2. This CDR3 spans 14 amino acids. V lost 9 bases, J lost 5 bases, and 7 bases stayed unmatched. Germline CDR1 is ENHRY and CDR2 is SYGVKD. The CDR3 here is CAITPGLATGELFF. CDR3 nucleotides: TGTGCCATTACACCGGGACTAGCTACCGGGGAGCTGTTTTTT.

Here the CDR3 reads CASSVSGRTQETQYF. CDR3 sequence (DNA): TGTGCCAGCAGCGTTAGCGGGAGGACTCAAGAGACCCAGTACTTC. The J gene is TRBJ2-5, the V gene TRBV5-4; 10 bases match TRBD2. After removal of 4 bases from V and 2 bases from J, the junction contained 5 bases not matched to a gene. Germline V lookup: CDR1 SGHNT, CDR2 YYREEE (reference sequence). The CDR3 has 15 amino acids.

The J gene is TRBJ2-7, the V gene TRBV10-3; 12 nucleotides match TRBD2. Looked up from germline, CDR1 is ENHRY and CDR2 is SYGVKD. V dropped 10 bases and J dropped 3; count of bases not matched to a gene: 4. This CDR3 comprises 13 residues. The CDR3 reads CATGLAGLYEQYF. As DNA, the CDR3 is TGTGCCACCGGACTAGCGGGACTCTACGAGCAGTACTTC.

V usage is TRBV10-3 and J usage is TRBJ1-2; perhaps TRBD1 as D (5 bases). Germline assignment: CDR1 ENHRY and CDR2 SYGVKD. CDR3 length: 14 amino acids. Trimming stripped 5 bases from V and 5 bases from J, with 15 bases between. CDR3 sequence reads: CAISPSDSAYGYTF. The CDR3 nucleotides are TGTGCCATCAGTCCCTCAGACAGTGCGTATGGCTACACCTTC.

The V and J genes are TRBV18 and TRBJ2-7; possible D gene TRBD2, 5 bases. This CDR3 is 16 amino acids long. Germline V gene sequence: CDR1 KGHSH, CDR2 LQKENI. The V gene lost 3 bases and the J gene lost 0 bases, with 15 bases spanning the gap. CDR3 sequence: CASSPVGSFSSYEQYF. The CDR3 DNA sequence: TGTGCCAGCTCACCGGTTGGGAGTTTCAGCTCCTACGAGCAGTACTTC.

The rearrangement uses TRBV6-5 and TRBJ1-6; D call uncertain. The CDR3 extends over 13 amino acids. Deletions cut 8 bases from V and 7 bases from J, with 12 bases between. CDR1 and CDR2 (germline): MNHEY, SVGAGI. The CDR3 DNA sequence: TGTGCCAGCGGTGGTCCAGGAAATTCACCCCTCCACTTT. As protein: CASGGPGNSPLHF.

The V gene is TRBV29-1, the J gene TRBJ2-3, with no clear D. V was shortened by 2 bases and J by 6 bases, with 6 bases between the two germline ends. Germline CDR1 is SQVTM and CDR2 is ANQGSEA. CDR3 length: 11 amino acids. DNA of the CDR3: TGCAGCGTTGAATGGCGGGATACGCAGTATTTT. It codes for CSVEWRDTQYF.

The rearrangement uses TRBV5-1 and TRBJ1-2; TRBD1 aligns across 12 bases. V lost 0 bases and J lost 5; bases outside the gene matches: 5. From germline, CDR1 is SGHRS and CDR2 YFSETQ. This CDR3 comprises 16 residues. The CDR3 reads CASSLEGTGGRYGYTF. CDR3 sequence (DNA): TGCGCCAGCAGCTTGGAGGGGACAGGGGGCAGGTATGGCTACACCTTC.

The CDR3 sequence: CASSPLDDVRVHGYTF. The CDR3 DNA reads as TGTGCCAGCTCACCCCTTGACGATGTCAGGGTCCACGGCTACACCTTC. The V and J genes are TRBV18 and TRBJ1-2, with D possibly matching TRBD1 (5 bases). Germline V gene lookup returns CDR1 KGHSH and CDR2 LQKENI. The ends were cut back, 3 bases at V and 8 bases at J, with 22 bases in the middle. The CDR3 is 16 residues long.

The rearrangement uses TRBV11-3 and TRBJ2-3; possible D gene TRBD2, 5 bases. The V and J ends lost 4 bases and 0 bases respectively, with 8 bases between them. The CDR3 contains 14 residues. CDR1 is SGHNT, CDR2 YENEEA, per germline. The CDR3 DNA reads as TGTGCCAGCAGCTCTGGCGGGAGCACAGATACGCAGTATTTT. As protein: CASSSGGSTDTQYF.

This chain joins TRBV19 and TRBJ2-3; TRBD2 might be the D (5 bases). The CDR3 runs to 15 residues. CDR1 is LNHDA and CDR2 is SQIVND in the germline V gene (reference sequence). Trimming stripped 5 bases from V and 0 bases from J, with 12 bases between. CDR3: CASSLDSVSTDTQYF. The CDR3, as DNA: TGTGCCAGTAGTCTCGATAGCGTTAGCACAGATACGCAGTATTTT.

This sequence joins TRBV19 and TRBJ2-6; 11 nucleotides agree with TRBD2. The CDR3 has 18 residues. Germline-derived CDR1 and CDR2 are LNHDA and SQIVND (reference sequence). V shed 4 bases and J 0 bases; nucleotides not matched to a gene: 5. CDR3 nucleotide sequence: TGTGCCAGTAGTACCGCGGGACTAGCGGCCTCTGGGGCCAACGTCCTGACTTTC. It is translated as CASSTAGLAASGANVLTF.

The V call is TRBV5-1, the J call TRBJ2-7; 7 positions match TRBD1. The CDR3 contains 13 residues. The V gene end was trimmed by 4 bases and the J gene end by 4 bases; junction bases not matched to a gene: 5. Germline CDR1 SGHRS, CDR2 YFSETQ. The CDR3 bases are TGCGCCAGCAGCCCAACGACAGGGTACGAGCAGTACTTC. Translation gives CASSPTTGYEQYF.

As regards this clone: The junction departs from the called germline gene at one end, perhaps through a read error. V gene TRBV28 combines with J gene TRBJ2-3; 8 bases align to TRBD1. There are 15 residues in the CDR3. Germline-derived CDR1 and CDR2 are MDHEN and SYDVKM. Written as DNA, the CDR3 is TGTGCCAGCAGGCTCGGGGACAGGAGCAGAGATACGCAGTATTTT. It encodes CASRLGDRSRDTQYF.

V usage is TRBV5-1 and J usage is TRBJ2-3; D call uncertain. The V end lost 0 bases, the J end lost 1 base, and 6 bases lay between the germline ends. Germline CDR1 and CDR2: SGHRS and YFSETQ. The CDR3 has 14 amino acids. CDR3: CASSLAPGTDTQYF. Written as DNA, the CDR3 is TGCGCCAGCAGCTTGGCACCAGGCACAGATACGCAGTATTTT.

The chain joins TRBV19 to TRBJ2-7; TRBD1 aligns across 8 bases. Germline V lookup: CDR1 LNHDA, CDR2 SQIVND (reference sequence). Losses at the gene ends were 3 bases for V and 1 base for J; bases not matched to a gene: 2. This CDR3 contains 14 residues. The CDR3 loop is CASSIGQGSYEQYF. The DNA for the CDR3 is TGTGCCAGTAGTATCGGACAGGGATCCTACGAGCAGTACTTC.

The V call is TRBV29-1, the J call TRBJ2-3; TRBD1 matches 7 bases. The CDR3 is 12 residues long. Germline assignment: CDR1 SQVTM and CDR2 ANQGSEA. The V and J ends lost 0 bases and 6 bases, in that order; junction bases with no gene match: 0. CDR3 loop: CSVEEQGDTQYF. Written as DNA, the CDR3 is TGCAGCGTTGAAGAACAGGGGGATACGCAGTATTTT.

This rearrangement joins TRBV5-1 to TRBJ2-7; 7 bases fit TRBD2. J lost 0 bases, V lost 3 bases, and 3 bases had no gene match. Germline CDR1 is SGHRS and CDR2 is YFSETQ. The CDR3 loop spans 14 amino acids. The CDR3 DNA is TGCGCCAGCAGCTCACTAGCGAGCTCCTACGAGCAGTACTTC. It encodes CASSSLASSYEQYF.